One and the same sample provided the 24 T cell receptor beta chains below, sequenced in a study of T cell responses to AZD1222 COVID-19 vaccine (dated by TCRdb to 2020 to 2023). Library generation was performed with the immunoSEQ multiplex PCR assay. TCRdb stores this immuneACCESS table with in-frame sequences only. Part of the clones is absent; in the studies checked, under half of the shortfall reflects unresolved V genes, and no reason is known for the rest. For this sample there are about 140,000 clones; around 90% appear just once. Together, the top ten hold over 1.5% of the sample. What the time point label conveys for this sample: baseline before first vaccination. The sequenced sample was peripheral blood, obtained on day 0 of AZD1222 vaccination. The source of these receptors is an adult in good health.

DNA of the CDR3: TGTGCTAGTGGTTTGCCACCTGAATCTGAGCAGTTCTTC. Translated: CASGLPPESEQFF. V is TRBV12-5 and J is TRBJ2-1; D remains unclear. Germline CDR1 LGHNT, CDR2 FRNRAP. With 2 bases removed from V and 9 bases from J, the gap between germline ends came to 11 bases. The CDR3 spans 13 residues.

The chain recombines TRBV7-3 with TRBJ2-1; D uncertain. The germline V and J ends were trimmed by 1 base and 6 bases, with 7 bases remaining between them. The germline gives CDR1 SGHTA, CDR2 FQGTGA. The CDR3 runs 13 residues. For the CDR3, the DNA is TGTGCCAGCAGCTTAATGACCGCCAATGAGCAGTTCTTC. This gives the protein CASSLMTANEQFF.

This chain joins TRBV5-4 and TRBJ2-7; D is unclear. The germline V gene has CDR1 SGHNT and CDR2 YYREEE (reference sequence). The CDR3 extends over 14 amino acids. Trimming removed 4 bases at V and 0 bases at J, with 11 bases between. The CDR3 region is CASSLEPHSYEQYF. DNA for the CDR3: TGTGCCAGCAGCCTGGAACCCCACTCCTACGAGCAGTACTTC.

This chain uses TRBV28 with TRBJ2-3; D is unclear. V was cut by 2 bases and J by 0 bases, with 15 bases left in between. The germline V gene encodes CDR1 MDHEN and CDR2 SYDVKM. The CDR3 spans 17 residues. The CDR3 here is CASSLRSRPTSTDTQYF. The CDR3 DNA reads as TGTGCCAGCAGTTTACGATCGCGGCCTACTAGCACAGATACGCAGTATTTT.

The chain joins TRBV18 to TRBJ1-1; D possibly corresponds to TRBD1 (6 bases). The CDR3 is 15 residues long. Germline V lookup: CDR1 KGHSH, CDR2 LQKENI. Trimming shortened V by 3 bases and J by 1 base, and 12 bases separated the two germline ends. The CDR3 bases are TGTGCCAGCTCACCCTCGACAGGCCGGAACACTGAAGCTTTCTTT. Translated: CASSPSTGRNTEAFF.

This chain links TRBV7-9 with TRBJ1-1; possibly TRBD1 for D (5 bases). CDR3 length: 14 amino acids. Germline assignment: CDR1 SEHNR and CDR2 FQNEAQ (reference sequence). V lost 7 bases and J lost 3, with 15 bases in between. DNA for the CDR3: TGTGCCAGCACCCAGGGACGATCGGACACTGAAGCTTTCTTT. Its protein product is CASTQGRSDTEAFF.

The V gene is TRBV5-1, the J gene TRBJ2-1; D perhaps matches TRBD1 (6 bases). CDR3 length equals 15 residues. V dropped 0 bases and J dropped 2 bases, with 9 bases sitting between them. Germline CDR1 SGHRS, CDR2 YFSETQ. For the CDR3, the DNA is TGCGCCAGCAGCTTGGTGCAGGGGACCTACAATGAGCAGTTCTTC. Translation gives CASSLVQGTYNEQFF.

The V gene is TRBV11-2, the J gene TRBJ2-3; 7 bases fit TRBD1. Trimming took 4 bases from V and 3 from J; bases not matched to a gene: 10. From germline, CDR1 is SGHAT and CDR2 FQNNGV. The CDR3 runs 16 residues. The CDR3 nucleotides are TGTGCCAGCAGCTCGCTACCCAGGGGGAGAACAGATACGCAGTATTTT. Translation gives CASSSLPRGRTDTQYF.

The V and J genes are TRBV28 and TRBJ2-7; 9 nucleotides align to TRBD2. The CDR3 is 15 amino acids. Germline lookup yields CDR1 MDHEN and CDR2 SYDVKM. Trimming took 5 bases from V and 5 from J; bases not matched to a gene: 10. The CDR3 loop is CASSPLAGSPNEQYF. The CDR3 DNA sequence: TGTGCCAGCAGTCCTCTAGCGGGAAGTCCGAACGAGCAGTACTTC.

As regards this clone: Sequence at one end of the junction differs from germline and may be a read error. The rearrangement uses TRBV6-5 and TRBJ2-1; D not certain. Germline V gives CDR1 MNHEY, CDR2 SVGAGI. This CDR3 comprises 11 residues. CDR3 bases: TGTGCCAGCAGTTATCTCCAACACGAGGTCTTC. Its protein is CASSYLQHEVF.

The V call is TRBV28, the J call TRBJ2-2; 10 positions agree with TRBD1. V was clipped by 6 bases and J by 5 bases; unmatched bases: 6. In germline, CDR1 is MDHEN, CDR2 SYDVKM. The CDR3 runs 15 residues. CDR3 residues: CASSAKGQGTGELFF. For the CDR3, the DNA is TGTGCCAGCAGCGCGAAGGGACAGGGGACCGGGGAGCTGTTTTTT.

This chain connects TRBV18 to TRBJ1-4; no firm D call. CDR3 length: 14 amino acids. With 3 bases removed from V and 8 bases from J, the gap between germline ends came to 13 bases. Germline lookup yields CDR1 KGHSH and CDR2 LQKENI. CDR3 loop: CASSPQALGEKLFF. CDR3 nucleotide sequence: TGTGCCAGCTCACCCCAGGCATTGGGAGAAAAACTGTTTTTT.

The rearrangement joins TRBV6-1 to TRBJ2-1; D gene ambiguous. Germline V gene lookup returns CDR1 MNHNS and CDR2 SASEGT. With 2 bases removed from V and 3 bases from J, the gap between germline ends came to 8 bases. The CDR3 length is 14 residues. This chain's CDR3 is CASSERTVYNEQFF. In nucleotides, the CDR3 is TGTGCCAGCAGTGAAAGAACGGTCTACAATGAGCAGTTCTTC.

The chain is built from TRBV6-2 or TRBV6-3 and TRBJ1-1; TRBD1 matches 7 bases. Germline loops: CDR1 MNHEY, CDR2 SVGEGT. This CDR3 spans 12 amino acids. V lost 2 bases, J lost 11 bases, and 5 bases stayed unmatched. CDR3 region: CASSYTGVRAFF. In DNA, the CDR3 is TGTGCCAGCAGTTACACAGGGGTTAGGGCTTTCTTT.

The J gene is TRBJ1-1, the V gene TRBV18; weak D call: TRBD1 (5 bases). The CDR3 is 13 amino acids. The germline V gene encodes CDR1 KGHSH and CDR2 LQKENI. V lost 3 bases to trimming and J lost 7 bases, with 12 bases between them. The CDR3 protein is CASSPDSRLEAFF. The CDR3 DNA sequence: TGTGCCAGCTCACCCGACAGCCGGCTTGAAGCTTTCTTT.

The chain links TRBV19 to TRBJ2-7; D gene ambiguous. Trimming stripped 6 bases from V and 5 bases from J, with 20 bases between. This CDR3 comprises 15 residues. CDR1 is LNHDA, CDR2 SQIVND, per germline (reference sequence). The CDR3 DNA sequence: TGTGCCAGTAGCCCCGGAACTAACCCCCTCAACGAGCAGTACTTC. Translating it yields CASSPGTNPLNEQYF.

The V call is TRBV6-6, the J call TRBJ1-5, with 8 bases fitting TRBD1. Germline V lookup: CDR1 MNHNY, CDR2 SVGAGI (reference sequence). The CDR3 runs to 13 residues. The V gene end was trimmed by 5 bases and the J gene end by 5 bases; junction bases not matched to a gene: 2. CDR3 in DNA: TGTGCCAGCAGTGGACAGGGACATCAGCCCCAGCATTTT. Protein sequence: CASSGQGHQPQHF.

The J gene is TRBJ2-7, the V gene TRBV6-2 or TRBV6-3; 8 positions agree with TRBD2. The germline V gene encodes CDR1 MNHEY and CDR2 SVGEGT. The CDR3 has 15 amino acids. Losses at the gene ends were 2 bases for V and 0 bases for J; bases not matched to a gene: 3. CDR3 sequence: CASSYLREGSYEQYF. The CDR3 nucleotides read TGTGCCAGCAGTTACCTTCGGGAGGGCTCCTACGAGCAGTACTTC.

This chain uses TRBV5-4 with TRBJ2-2, with D tentatively TRBD2 (5 bases). The CDR3 is 14 amino acids. Germline CDR1 reads SGHNT; CDR2 reads YYREEE (reference sequence). The V gene lost 4 bases and the J gene lost 5 bases, with 12 bases spanning the gap. The CDR3 region has the DNA TGTGCCAGCAGCCTGGACTCTACTACCGGGGAGCTGTTTTTT. Its protein product is CASSLDSTTGELFF.

This clone was seen once. The chain has TRBV18 and TRBJ1-2; TRBD1 aligns across 8 bases. V gave up 1 base and J gave up 4 bases; unmatched junction bases: 11. Per the germline V gene, CDR1 is KGHSH and CDR2 is LQKENI. The CDR3 contains 17 residues. DNA of the CDR3: TGTGCCAGCTCACCACTTAGACTGACAGGGGCGGTCTATGGCTACACCTTC. It encodes CASSPLRLTGAVYGYTF.

The chain carries TRBV29-1 and TRBJ2-7; 9 bases map to TRBD2. This CDR3 is 13 amino acids long. V was pared by 2 bases and J by 3 bases, with 2 bases of the junction left unmatched. Per the germline V gene, CDR1 is SQVTM and CDR2 is ANQGSEA. The CDR3 DNA follows: TGCAGCGTTGAATCGACTAGCGGCTACGAGCAGTACTTC. It codes for CSVESTSGYEQYF.

The chain recombines TRBV9 with TRBJ1-2, with D possibly TRBD1 on 5 matching bases. The germline V and J ends were trimmed by 0 bases and 4 bases, with 10 bases remaining between them. The germline CDR1 and CDR2 sequences are SGDLS and YYNGEE. The CDR3 is 14 amino acids. The CDR3 here is CASSVADSLYGYTF. The CDR3 DNA reads as TGTGCCAGCAGCGTAGCCGACAGCCTCTATGGCTACACCTTC.

This clone was seen a single time. J is TRBJ2-1 and V is TRBV7-7; D perhaps matches TRBD1 (7 bases). This CDR3 has 15 residues. The germline V and J ends were trimmed by 5 bases and 7 bases, with 18 bases remaining between them. The V gene's germline CDR1 is SSHAT and CDR2 FNYEAQ (reference sequence). CDR3 amino acids: CASSTGVGTVNEQFF. In DNA form, the CDR3 reads TGTGCCAGCAGCACGGGAGTCGGGACAGTGAATGAGCAGTTCTTC. The complete variable domain, with remaining parts taken from reference TRBV7-7 and TRBJ2-1, reads GAGVSQSPRYKVTKRGQDVTLRCDPISSHATLYWYQQALGQGPEFLTYFNYEAQPDKSGLPSDRFSAERPEGSISTLTIQRTEQRDSAMYRCASSTGVGTVNEQFFGPGTRLTVL.

The gene calls are TRBV3-1 (or the pseudogene TRBV3-2) and TRBJ2-3; TRBD2 aligns across 13 bases. Per germline, CDR1 LGHDT and CDR2 YNNKEL (reference sequence). This CDR3 is 17 amino acids long. The trim removed 4 bases at V and 4 bases at J, leaving 8 bases unmatched. The CDR3 DNA is TGTGCCAGCAGCCCCCGGACTAGCGGGAGTTCGGCAGATACGCAGTATTTT. Protein product: CASSPRTSGSSADTQYF.